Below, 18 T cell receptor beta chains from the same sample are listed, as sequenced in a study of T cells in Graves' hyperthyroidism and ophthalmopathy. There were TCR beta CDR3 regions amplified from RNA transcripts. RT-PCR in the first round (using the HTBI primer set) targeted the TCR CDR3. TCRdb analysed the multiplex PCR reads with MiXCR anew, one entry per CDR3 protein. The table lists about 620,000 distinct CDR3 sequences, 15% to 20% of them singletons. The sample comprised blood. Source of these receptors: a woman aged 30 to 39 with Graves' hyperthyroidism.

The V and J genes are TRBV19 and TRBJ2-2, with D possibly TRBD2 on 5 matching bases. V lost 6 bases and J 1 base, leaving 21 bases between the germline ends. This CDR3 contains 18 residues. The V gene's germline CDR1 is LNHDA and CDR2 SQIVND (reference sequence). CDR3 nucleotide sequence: TGTGCCAGTAGCCCAAGGCCGTTTAGAAGCGGGAACACCGGGGAGCTGTTTTTT. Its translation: CASSPRPFRSGNTGELFF.

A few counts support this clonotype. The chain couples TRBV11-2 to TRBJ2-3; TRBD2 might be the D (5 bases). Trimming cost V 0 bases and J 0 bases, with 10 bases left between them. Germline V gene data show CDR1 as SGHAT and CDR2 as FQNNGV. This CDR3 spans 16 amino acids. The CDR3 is CASSLETGISTDTQYF. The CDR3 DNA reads TGTGCCAGCAGCTTAGAAACGGGAATTAGCACAGATACGCAGTATTTT.

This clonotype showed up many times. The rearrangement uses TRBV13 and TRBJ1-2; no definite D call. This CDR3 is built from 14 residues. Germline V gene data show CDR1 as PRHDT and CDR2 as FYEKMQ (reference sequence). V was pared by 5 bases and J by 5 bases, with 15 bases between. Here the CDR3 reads CASSPSRSAYGYTF. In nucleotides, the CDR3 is TGTGCCAGCAGCCCTAGCAGGTCGGCGTATGGCTACACCTTC.

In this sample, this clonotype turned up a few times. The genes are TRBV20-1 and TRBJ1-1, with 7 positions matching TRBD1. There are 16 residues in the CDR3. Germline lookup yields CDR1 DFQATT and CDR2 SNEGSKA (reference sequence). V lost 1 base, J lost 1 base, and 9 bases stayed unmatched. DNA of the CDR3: TGCAGTGCTAGAGGGGTCAGGGGGTCGGCGAACACTGAAGCTTTCTTT. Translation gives CSARGVRGSANTEAFF.

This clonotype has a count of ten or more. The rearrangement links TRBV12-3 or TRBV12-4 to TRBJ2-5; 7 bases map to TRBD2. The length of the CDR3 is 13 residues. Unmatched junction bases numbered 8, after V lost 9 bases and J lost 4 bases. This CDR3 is CASGITGGETQYF. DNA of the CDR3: TGTGCCAGTGGAATAACGGGAGGAGAGACCCAGTACTTC.

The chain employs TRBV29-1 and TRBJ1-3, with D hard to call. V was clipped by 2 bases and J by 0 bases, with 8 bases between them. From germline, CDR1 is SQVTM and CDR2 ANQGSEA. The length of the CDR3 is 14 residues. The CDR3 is CSVEKGSSGNTIYF. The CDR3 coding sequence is TGCAGCGTTGAAAAGGGAAGCTCTGGAAACACCATATATTTT. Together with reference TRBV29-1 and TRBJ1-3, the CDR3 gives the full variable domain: SAVISQKPSRDICQRGTSLTIQCQVDSQVTMMFWYRQQPGQSLTLIATANQGSEATYESGFVIDKFPISRPNLTFSTLTVSNMSPEDSSIYLCSVEKGSSGNTIYFGEGSWLTVV.

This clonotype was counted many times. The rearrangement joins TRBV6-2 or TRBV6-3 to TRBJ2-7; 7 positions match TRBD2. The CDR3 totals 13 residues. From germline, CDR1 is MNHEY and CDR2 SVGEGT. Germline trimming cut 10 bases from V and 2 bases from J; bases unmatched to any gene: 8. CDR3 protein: CATKAGPAYEQYF. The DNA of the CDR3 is TGTGCCACTAAAGCGGGACCCGCCTACGAGCAGTACTTC.

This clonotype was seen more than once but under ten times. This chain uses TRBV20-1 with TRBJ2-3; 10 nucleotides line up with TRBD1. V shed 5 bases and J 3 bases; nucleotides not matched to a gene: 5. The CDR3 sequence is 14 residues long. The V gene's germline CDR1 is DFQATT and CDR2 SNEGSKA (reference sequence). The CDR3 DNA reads TGCAGTGCTCCTCGGACAGGGGGGACAGATACGCAGTATTTT. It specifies CSAPRTGGTDTQYF.

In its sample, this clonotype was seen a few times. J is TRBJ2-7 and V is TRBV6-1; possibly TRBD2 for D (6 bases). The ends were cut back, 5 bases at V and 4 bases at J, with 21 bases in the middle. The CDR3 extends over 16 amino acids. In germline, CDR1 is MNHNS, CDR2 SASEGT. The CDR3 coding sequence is TGTGCCAGCAGTTATGGAGGAAGCGGGTTTCCTTACGAGCAGTACTTC. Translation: CASSYGGSGFPYEQYF.

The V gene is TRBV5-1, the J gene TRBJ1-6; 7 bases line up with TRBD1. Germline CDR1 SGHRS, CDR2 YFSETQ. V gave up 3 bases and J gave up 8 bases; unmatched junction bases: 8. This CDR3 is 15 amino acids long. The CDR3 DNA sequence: TGCGCCAGCAGCTATTATCCCACAGGGGATTCACCCCTCCACTTT. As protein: CASSYYPTGDSPLHF.

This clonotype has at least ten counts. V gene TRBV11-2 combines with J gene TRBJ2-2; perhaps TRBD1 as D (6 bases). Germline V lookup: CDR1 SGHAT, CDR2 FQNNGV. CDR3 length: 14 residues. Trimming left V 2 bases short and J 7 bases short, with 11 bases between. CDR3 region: CASSLTGTDGELFF. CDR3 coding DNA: TGTGCCAGCAGCTTAACAGGGACGGACGGGGAGCTGTTTTTT.

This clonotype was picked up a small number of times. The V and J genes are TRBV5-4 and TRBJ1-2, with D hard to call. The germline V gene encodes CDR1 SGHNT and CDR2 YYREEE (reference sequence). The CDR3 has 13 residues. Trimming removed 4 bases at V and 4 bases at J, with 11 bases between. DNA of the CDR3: TGTGCCAGCAGCATTGTTACCTCCTATGGCTACACCTTC. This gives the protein CASSIVTSYGYTF.

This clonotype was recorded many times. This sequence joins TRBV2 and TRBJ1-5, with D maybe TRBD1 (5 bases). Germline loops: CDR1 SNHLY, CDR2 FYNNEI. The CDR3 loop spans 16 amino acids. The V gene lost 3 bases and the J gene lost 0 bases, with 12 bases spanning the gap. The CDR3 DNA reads TGTGCCAGCAGTGAGCATGGACAAAATAGCAATCAGCCCCAGCATTTT. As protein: CASSEHGQNSNQPQHF.

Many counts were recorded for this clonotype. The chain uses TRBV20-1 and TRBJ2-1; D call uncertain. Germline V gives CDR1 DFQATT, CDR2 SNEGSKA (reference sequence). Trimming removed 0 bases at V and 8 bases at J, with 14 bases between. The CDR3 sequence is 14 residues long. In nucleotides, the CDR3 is TGCAGTGCTAGAGATCCCTGGAGTAGGGATGAGCAGTTCTTC. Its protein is CSARDPWSRDEQFF.

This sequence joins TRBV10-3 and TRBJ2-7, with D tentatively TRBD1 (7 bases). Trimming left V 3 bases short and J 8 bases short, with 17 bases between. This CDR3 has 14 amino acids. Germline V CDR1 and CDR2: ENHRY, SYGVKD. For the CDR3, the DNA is TGTGCCATCAGTGACGGGGGTGAGGGGGCAAAGCAGTACTTC. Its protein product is CAISDGGEGAKQYF.

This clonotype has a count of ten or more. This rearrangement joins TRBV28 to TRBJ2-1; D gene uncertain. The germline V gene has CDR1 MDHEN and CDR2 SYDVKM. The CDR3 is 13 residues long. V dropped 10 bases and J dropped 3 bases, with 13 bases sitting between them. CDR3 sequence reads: CAIRPPYYNEQFF. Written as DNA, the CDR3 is TGTGCCATACGGCCACCCTACTACAATGAGCAGTTCTTC.

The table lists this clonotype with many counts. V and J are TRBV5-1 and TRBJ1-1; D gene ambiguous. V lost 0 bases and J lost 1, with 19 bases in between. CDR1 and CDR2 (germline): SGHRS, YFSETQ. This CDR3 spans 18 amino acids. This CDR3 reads CASSLDSGRRPANTEAFF. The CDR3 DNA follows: TGCGCCAGCAGCTTGGATAGTGGCCGCCGACCTGCGAACACTGAAGCTTTCTTT. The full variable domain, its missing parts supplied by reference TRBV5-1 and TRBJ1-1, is KAGVTQTPRYLIKTRGQQVTLSCSPISGHRSVSWYQQTPGQGLQFLFEYFSETQRNKGNFPGRFSGRQFSNSRSEMNVSTLELGDSALYLCASSLDSGRRPANTEAFFGQGTRLTVV.

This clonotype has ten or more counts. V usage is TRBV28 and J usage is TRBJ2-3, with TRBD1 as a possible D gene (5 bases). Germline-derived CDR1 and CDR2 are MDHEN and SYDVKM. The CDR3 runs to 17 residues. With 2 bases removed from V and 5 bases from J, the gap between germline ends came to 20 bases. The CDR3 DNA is TGTGCCAGCAGTTTAACCGCCCCCCTAGTTAGGGGAGATACGCAGTATTTT. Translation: CASSLTAPLVRGDTQYF.